The following is a T cell receptor (beta chain) sequence with its context. This entry comes from a study of OX40 agonist ivuxolimab in advanced cancers. TCRdb keeps only in-frame clones here, not all; method: immunoSEQ multiplex PCR. The table includes 80,000 to 100,000 clones, approximately 90% detected once. The CDR3 is 15 amino acids. The germline CDR1 and CDR2 sequences are SGHVS and FNYEAQ. V dropped 5 bases and J dropped 10 bases, with 18 bases sitting between them. The V and J genes are TRBV7-6 and TRBJ1-6; D unresolved. The receptor was derived from an adult with an advanced solid tumor such as melanoma, head and neck, liver or kidney cancer. The material sequenced was CD4+ or CD8+ T cells sorted from blood, taken in a trial of the OX40 agonist ivuxolimab. CDR3 protein: CASSRTEVGGSPLHF. CDR3 nucleotides: TGTGCCAGCAGCCGAACAGAGGTCGGAGGCTCACCCCTCCACTTT.